This T cell receptor (beta chain) was observed in a study of post-analysis software for immune sequencing data. Study conclusions and caveats: When patients were compared with controls, five TRBV segments were more frequent, TRBV5-6, TRBV5-1 and TRBV20-1 among them.

Germline values: CDR1 SGHDT, CDR2 YYEEEE. V was pared by 2 bases and J by 3 bases, with 8 bases of the junction left unmatched. The CDR3 loop spans 15 amino acids. This clonotype was observed a few times. What it binds is unknown. TCR beta cDNA libraries included unique molecular identifiers. In TCRdb, the PCR reads were re-called with MiXCR into one record per CDR3 protein. In the table there are over 300,000 distinct CDR3 sequences, about a third of which are singletons. Sequenced input: blood. The clonotype originates from a girl aged 5-17 years with multiple sclerosis. The rearrangement uses TRBV5-6 and TRBJ2-7; the match to TRBD1 covers 7 bases. The CDR3 here is CASSFLGAGGYEQYF. CDR3 in DNA: TGTGCCAGCAGCTTTCTAGGGGCAGGGGGCTACGAGCAGTACTTC.